The 13 T cell receptor beta chains in this list originate from one sample, sequenced in a study of beta chain features in type 1 diabetes. What was sequenced were expressed TCRB transcripts, since all of the isolated RNA had been reverse transcribed. Sequenced by immunoSEQ multiplex PCR; TCRdb stores in-frame clones only, minus some. The data contain 300,000 to 350,000 clones, around a fifth of them singletons. The sequenced material came from naive CD4+ T cells from blood. Receptors originate from a woman aged 18-29 years in good health.

J is TRBJ1-2 and V is TRBV19; tentative D call: TRBD1 (5 bases). V gave up 6 bases and J gave up 5 bases, with 10 bases separating them. Germline CDR1 is LNHDA and CDR2 is SQIVND (reference sequence). CDR3 length equals 12 residues. The CDR3 sequence is CASRQAPYGYTF. CDR3 DNA sequence: TGTGCCAGTAGACAGGCACCGTATGGCTACACCTTC.

As DNA, the CDR3 is TGTGCCAGCAGTGTCGGACTAGTCAATGAGCAGTTCTTC. This codes for CASSVGLVNEQFF. This rearrangement joins TRBV6-6 to TRBJ2-1, with 7 bases matching TRBD2. Germline-derived CDR1 and CDR2 are MNHNY and SVGAGI (reference sequence). The CDR3 loop spans 13 amino acids. V gave up 5 bases and J gave up 6 bases; unmatched junction bases: 4.

The rearrangement links TRBV9 to TRBJ2-2, with D unclear. Trimming removed 1 base at V and 6 bases at J, with 4 bases between. CDR1 SGDLS and CDR2 YYNGEE come from the germline V gene. The length of the CDR3 is 12 residues. In DNA form, the CDR3 reads TGTGCCAGCAGCGTATCGGCCGGGGAGCTGTTTTTT. Amino acids: CASSVSAGELFF. The complete variable domain, with remaining parts taken from reference TRBV9 and TRBJ2-2, reads DSGVTQTPKHLITATGQRVTLRCSPRSGDLSVYWYQQSLDQGLQFLIQYYNGEERAKGNILERFSAQQFPDLHSELNLSSLELGDSALYFCASSVSAGELFFGEGSRLTVL.

The table lists this clone with a few counts. The chain recombines TRBV13 with TRBJ2-7; 7 nucleotides align to TRBD1. The CDR3 length is 14 residues. Losses at the gene ends were 3 bases for V and 3 bases for J; bases not matched to a gene: 5. Germline loops: CDR1 PRHDT, CDR2 FYEKMQ (reference sequence). The CDR3 protein is CASSFGTANYEQYF. The CDR3 bases are TGTGCCAGCAGCTTCGGGACAGCTAACTACGAGCAGTACTTC.

This clone was detected a few times. The chain carries TRBV29-1 and TRBJ2-1; 9 bases line up with TRBD2. The V gene end was trimmed by 4 bases and the J gene end by 5 bases; junction bases not matched to a gene: 12. Looked up from germline, CDR1 is SQVTM and CDR2 is ANQGSEA. The CDR3 totals 16 residues. The CDR3: CSVVKRGSGSHNEQFF. CDR3 nucleotides: TGCAGCGTTGTAAAGAGAGGTAGCGGGAGCCACAATGAGCAGTTCTTC.

For the CDR3, the DNA is TGCAGCGTTACCGGACTAGCGGGGGTCGTTGCAGATACGCAGTATTTT. Translated, it gives CSVTGLAGVVADTQYF. The chain is built from TRBV29-1 and TRBJ2-3; 13 nucleotides match TRBD2. The J segment lost 4 bases and the V segment lost 5 bases, leaving 9 bases of the junction unmatched. CDR1 and CDR2 from the germline V gene are SQVTM and ANQGSEA. The CDR3 extends over 16 amino acids.

Here the CDR3 DNA reads TGTGCTAGTGGTCCTAGACAGGGCGGTCATCCAGCCCAGTACTTC. Translation gives CASGPRQGGHPAQYF. This chain joins TRBV12-5 and TRBJ2-5, with 7 nucleotides matching TRBD1. CDR3 size: 15 residues. CDR1 LGHNT and CDR2 FRNRAP come from the germline V gene. The V and J ends lost 5 bases and 9 bases, in that order; junction bases with no gene match: 15.

This clone has just one count. The CDR3 DNA reads as TGTGCCAGCAGCTCCGCCGACAGTAACCAGCATTTT. This sequence encodes CASSSADSNQHF. V gene TRBV7-9 combines with J gene TRBJ1-5, with a tentative D call TRBD1 (5 bases). Germline V gene lookup returns CDR1 SEHNR and CDR2 FQNEAQ (reference sequence). V dropped 4 bases and J dropped 12 bases, with 13 bases sitting between them. The CDR3 is 12 residues long.

The genes are TRBV30 and TRBJ2-7, with D unresolved. This CDR3 is 13 amino acids long. V shed 2 bases and J shed 7 bases, with 15 bases lying between them. Germline V gene sequence: CDR1 GTSNPN, CDR2 SVGIG (reference sequence). DNA of the CDR3: TGTGCCTGGAGTCCCGGGTTCCCTTTAGAGCAGTACTTC. Its protein is CAWSPGFPLEQYF.

In regard to this clone: The sample contains more than one DNA sequence encoding this CDR3. The rearrangement joins TRBV30 to TRBJ2-2; D may be TRBD1 (6 bases). The V and J ends lost 3 bases and 6 bases respectively, with 11 bases between them. Per germline, CDR1 GTSNPN and CDR2 SVGIG (reference sequence). This CDR3 is built from 13 residues. CDR3 residues: CAWSAQGAGELFF. For the CDR3, the DNA is TGTGCCTGGAGCGCACAGGGAGCCGGGGAGCTGTTTTTT.

The V call is TRBV5-1, the J call TRBJ1-2, with D possibly matching TRBD1 (6 bases). The CDR3 is 15 amino acids. Germline CDR1 is SGHRS and CDR2 is YFSETQ. Trimming pared 0 bases from V and 5 bases from J, leaving 14 bases between. CDR3 sequence: CASSLDGRGGYGYTF. The CDR3 DNA reads TGCGCCAGCAGCTTGGACGGCAGGGGAGGGTATGGCTACACCTTC.

The chain is built from TRBV12-5 and TRBJ1-6, with TRBD1 as a possible D gene (5 bases). The CDR3 is made up of 16 amino acids. Between the trimmed V and J ends, which lost 0 bases and 9 bases, there was a span of 15 bases. Germline CDR1 reads LGHNT; CDR2 reads FRNRAP. The CDR3 here is CASGLVISGSGSPLHF. Written as DNA, the CDR3 is TGTGCTAGTGGTTTGGTAATATCAGGGTCCGGTTCACCCCTCCACTTT.

The chain links TRBV19 to TRBJ1-1; 7 bases align to TRBD1. The CDR3 is 14 amino acids. CDR1 and CDR2 from the germline V gene are LNHDA and SQIVND (reference sequence). After removal of 6 bases from V and 7 bases from J, the junction contained 11 bases not matched to a gene. This CDR3 reads CASRHYGQDGEAFF. Written as DNA, the CDR3 is TGTGCCAGTAGACACTACGGACAGGACGGTGAAGCTTTCTTT. The variable domain in full, completed from reference TRBV19 and TRBJ1-1, reads DGGITQSPKYLFRKEGQNVTLSCEQNLNHDAMYWYRQDPGQGLRLIYYSQIVNDFQKGDIAEGYSVSREKKESFPLTVTSAQKNPTAFYLCASRHYGQDGEAFFGQGTRLTVV.